Described below is a single TCR beta chain sequence and its context. Unmatched junction bases numbered 6, after V lost 6 bases and J lost 6 bases. CDR1 is LGHDT and CDR2 is YNNKEL in the germline V gene (reference sequence). The CDR3 runs to 16 residues. These data come from a study of T cell repertoires in cytomegalovirus infection. Study-wide context: CMV infection and matching HLA type were both indicated by public TCR beta signatures.

TCRdb recomputed calls from the reads with MiXCR, one row per CDR3 protein. The sample contains over 250,000 distinct CDR3 sequences, around 25% of which appear only once. The chain links TRBV3-1 to TRBJ2-2; 14 nucleotides agree with TRBD2. Sequencing was done on a sample of PBMCs. The source is a human donor in good health (CMV status not recorded). Some clones in this sample may be carry-over from other donors' samples. In DNA form, the CDR3 reads TGTGCCAGCAGGTCGGGACTAGCGGGAGTCGCCGGGGAGCTGTTTTTT. Its translation is CASRSGLAGVAGELFF.